In its sample, the clone carrying this T cell receptor (beta chain) was seen a few times. Sequenced by immunoSEQ multiplex PCR; TCRdb stores in-frame clones only, minus some. In the table there are under 130,000 clones, just over 90% of which are singletons. The entry originates in a study of T cell changes during pregnancy in multiple sclerosis. The receptor comes from a female donor with multiple sclerosis, enrolled in a pregnancy study. The starting material was peripheral blood, obtained after pregnancy.

CDR3 amino acids: CASSVGVGGNQPQHF. The CDR3 DNA is TGTGCCAGCAGCGTAGGTGTCGGAGGCAATCAGCCCCAGCATTTT. This chain links TRBV9 with TRBJ1-5; no definite D call. This CDR3 region has 15 residues. Trimming left V 0 bases short and J 2 bases short, with 9 bases between. CDR1 is SGDLS, CDR2 YYNGEE, per germline. Complete variable domain (other parts from reference TRBV9 and TRBJ1-5): DSGVTQTPKHLITATGQRVTLRCSPRSGDLSVYWYQQSLDQGLQFLIQYYNGEERAKGNILERFSAQQFPDLHSELNLSSLELGDSALYFCASSVGVGGNQPQHFGDGTRLSIL.